These 19 T cell receptor beta chains came from one sample sequenced in a study of blood T cell repertoires in COVID-19. Only in-frame clones appear in the TCRdb table, and some are missing; sequencing was by immunoSEQ multiplex PCR. The sample lists about 35,000 clones, roughly 86% occurring once. Sequencing used peripheral blood. Receptor source: an elderly man with active or convalescent COVID-19.

The chain joins TRBV27 to TRBJ2-1; D is unclear. Germline CDR1 is MNHEY and CDR2 is SMNVEV (reference sequence). The CDR3 consists of 13 residues. V shed 4 bases and J shed 12 bases, with 16 bases lying between them. CDR3 sequence: CASSSSYSMVQFF. The CDR3 bases are TGTGCCAGCAGTTCCTCCTACTCGATGGTGCAGTTCTTC.

J is TRBJ1-1 and V is TRBV11-2, with 9 positions matching TRBD1. The CDR3 is made up of 17 amino acids. The germline V gene encodes CDR1 SGHAT and CDR2 FQNNGV. The trim removed 3 bases at V and 11 bases at J, leaving 19 bases unmatched. The CDR3 sequence is CASSFGKQGANRPLAFF. CDR3 nucleotide sequence: TGTGCCAGCAGCTTTGGCAAACAGGGGGCCAACAGGCCTTTGGCTTTCTTT.

This clone was seen only a few times. The chain recombines TRBV9 with TRBJ2-3; TRBD2 agrees at 9 bases. The CDR3 runs 14 residues. Germline values: CDR1 SGDLS, CDR2 YYNGEE. After removal of 4 bases from V and 4 bases from J, the junction contained 4 bases not matched to a gene. CDR3 nucleotide sequence: TGTGCCAGCAGCCTTAGCGGGAGCGCAGATACGCAGTATTTT. Translation: CASSLSGSADTQYF.

The gene calls are TRBV6-2 or TRBV6-3 and TRBJ2-4; no clear D. The CDR3 has 11 amino acids. Germline V CDR1 and CDR2: MNHEY, SVGEGT. The V end was cut by 6 bases, the J end by 8 bases, with 8 bases between. The CDR3 DNA is TGTGCCAGCAGCACTGTTGACATTCAGTACTTC. It translates to CASSTVDIQYF.

The V call is TRBV11-2, the J call TRBJ1-1; possibly TRBD1 for D (6 bases). Per germline, CDR1 SGHAT and CDR2 FQNNGV. The CDR3 has 13 residues. Between the trimmed V and J ends, which lost 1 base and 7 bases, there was a span of 10 bases. Here the CDR3 DNA reads TGTGCCAGCAGCTTAGGGGGACATAATGAAGCTTTCTTT. The encoded protein is CASSLGGHNEAFF.

The V gene is TRBV4-3, the J gene TRBJ1-6, with TRBD1 identical over 7 bases. J lost 8 bases, V lost 1 base, and 5 bases had no gene match. Germline CDR1 LGHNA, CDR2 YSLEER. The CDR3 extends over 15 amino acids. CDR3 region: CASSQGQGIHSPLHF. The CDR3 nucleotides are TGCGCCAGCAGCCAAGGACAGGGCATCCATTCACCCCTCCACTTT.

V is TRBV12-5 and J is TRBJ1-1, with D possibly being TRBD1 (6 bases). The V gene's germline CDR1 is LGHNT and CDR2 FRNRAP. Trimming shortened V by 5 bases and J by 1 base, and 8 bases separated the two germline ends. The CDR3 extends over 13 amino acids. CDR3 residues: CASGLTGNTEAFF. CDR3 coding DNA: TGTGCTAGTGGTCTGACAGGGAACACTGAAGCTTTCTTT.

J is TRBJ2-7 and V is TRBV6-4, with TRBD2 identical over 12 bases. V lost 8 bases to trimming and J lost 5 bases; unmatched junction nucleotides: 13. The CDR3 totals 16 residues. The germline CDR1 and CDR2 sequences are MRHNA and SNTAGT. The CDR3 loop reads CASPVSSGRAKNEQYF. CDR3 DNA sequence: TGTGCCAGCCCGGTGTCTAGCGGGAGGGCCAAGAACGAGCAGTACTTC.

V usage is TRBV11-2 and J usage is TRBJ1-5, with TRBD1 identical over 9 bases. The CDR3 runs 16 residues. V lost 5 bases and J lost 6; bases outside the gene matches: 11. Germline values: CDR1 SGHAT, CDR2 FQNNGV. The CDR3 DNA sequence: TGTGCCAGCAGCCCCGCCGGGACAGGGCAAGGTCAGCCCCAGCATTTT. Translated, it gives CASSPAGTGQGQPQHF.

The rearrangement joins TRBV5-6 to TRBJ1-1; D gene ambiguous. Germline V gives CDR1 SGHDT, CDR2 YYEEEE. The CDR3 is made up of 14 amino acids. V shed 0 bases and J shed 2 bases, with 8 bases lying between them. The CDR3 coding sequence is TGTGCCAGCAGCTTGGGGGCAGAAAACACTGAAGCTTTCTTT. This encodes CASSLGAENTEAFF.

This chain connects TRBV4-3 to TRBJ2-7, with 9 bases aligning to TRBD2. V shed 4 bases and J 5 bases; nucleotides not matched to a gene: 12. The germline CDR1 and CDR2 sequences are LGHNA and YSLEER. The CDR3 is 16 amino acids. As DNA, the CDR3 is TGCGCCAGCAGCCGAGAAGCGGGAGGCAATTTCAACGAGCAGTACTTC. This codes for CASSREAGGNFNEQYF.

This chain joins TRBV18 and TRBJ2-1; 11 bases line up with TRBD1. The trim removed 3 bases at V and 12 bases at J, leaving 7 bases unmatched. The CDR3 loop spans 14 amino acids. Germline V gene lookup returns CDR1 KGHSH and CDR2 LQKENI. The CDR3 sequence is CASSPGQGDPGQFF. The CDR3 bases are TGTGCCAGCTCACCGGGACAGGGGGACCCGGGGCAGTTCTTC.

The CDR3 loop is CASSGGDINYGYTF. The CDR3 DNA sequence: TGTGCCAGCAGCGGAGGGGACATTAACTATGGCTACACCTTC. The rearrangement uses TRBV9 and TRBJ1-2, with D maybe TRBD1 (6 bases). Trimming stripped 3 bases from V and 1 base from J, with 10 bases between. The CDR3 is 14 amino acids. Looked up from germline, CDR1 is SGDLS and CDR2 is YYNGEE.

The chain has TRBV7-6 and TRBJ1-1; D is possibly TRBD1 (5 bases). The V end lost 4 bases, the J end lost 1 base, and 7 bases lay between the germline ends. Germline CDR1 is SGHVS and CDR2 is FNYEAQ. The CDR3 totals 13 residues. The CDR3: CASSYRGNTEAFF. CDR3 nucleotide sequence: TGTGCCAGCAGCTATAGGGGGAACACTGAAGCTTTCTTT.

This sequence joins TRBV30 and TRBJ1-6; D possibly corresponds to TRBD1 (6 bases). Germline CDR1 is GTSNPN and CDR2 is SVGIG (reference sequence). V lost 2 bases and J 8 bases, leaving 19 bases between the germline ends. The CDR3 sequence is 16 residues long. As DNA, the CDR3 is TGTGCCTGGAGTTCGTTGTTACAGGGAATTGATTCACCCCTCCACTTT. It translates to CAWSSLLQGIDSPLHF.

This clone was detected only once. This chain uses TRBV28 with TRBJ2-5; TRBD2 matches 14 bases. This CDR3 has 18 amino acids. The germline V gene has CDR1 MDHEN and CDR2 SYDVKM. The ends lost 3 bases at V and 0 bases at J; junction bases unmatched: 6. The CDR3 DNA is TGTGCCAGCAGTTTGACTAGCGGGAGGGGGGGGTACCAAGAGACCCAGTACTTC. Its translation: CASSLTSGRGGYQETQYF.

The rearrangement joins TRBV28 to TRBJ2-7; no reliable D call. Per germline, CDR1 MDHEN and CDR2 SYDVKM. This CDR3 has 14 residues. Trimming pared 1 base from V and 0 bases from J, leaving 7 bases between. The CDR3 DNA reads as TGTGCCAGCAGTTTATTTGGCAGCTCCTACGAGCAGTACTTC. Protein product: CASSLFGSSYEQYF.

The CDR3 spells CASSPPPGTGSYEKLFF. In DNA form, the CDR3 reads TGTGCCAGCAGCCCTCCCCCCGGGACAGGGTCATATGAAAAACTGTTTTTT. V usage is TRBV28 and J usage is TRBJ1-4, with 9 bases identical to TRBD1. CDR3 length: 17 residues. Germline values: CDR1 MDHEN, CDR2 SYDVKM. V lost 6 bases to trimming and J lost 6 bases; unmatched junction nucleotides: 14.

This chain links TRBV2 with TRBJ1-5, with D tentatively TRBD1 (5 bases). CDR3 length: 13 amino acids. Germline CDR1 is SNHLY and CDR2 is FYNNEI. V lost 8 bases to trimming and J lost 4 bases, with 12 bases between them. CDR3 sequence: CASQGLSNQPQHF. The CDR3, as DNA: TGTGCCAGCCAGGGACTTTCGAATCAGCCCCAGCATTTT. Full variable domain (outside the CDR3, taken from reference TRBV2 and TRBJ1-5): EPEVTQTPSHQVTQMGQEVILRCVPISNHLYFYWYRQILGQKVEFLVSFYNNEISEKSEIFDDQFSVERPDGSNFTLKIRSTKLEDSAMYFCASQGLSNQPQHFGDGTRLSIL.